This T cell receptor (beta chain) was captured in a study of identical twins (dated by TCRdb to 2015 to 2016). Turning to the overall study: To test whether fetal clonotypes persist, this study deep-sequenced TCR alpha and beta repertoires from monozygotic twins, from unrelated adults of various ages, and from cord blood. To rule out contamination, the twin experiments were replicated at different times with different library preparation protocols.

Taken from the germline V gene (reference sequence), the CDR1 and CDR2 loops are LGHDT and YNNKEL. V sheds 4 bases and J sheds 1 base, leaving 10 bases between their ends. From the cysteine up to the phenylalanine, the CDR3 has a length of 14 residues. Only the CDR3 DNA stays, 42 bases, in frame from base 1. Summary of the overall study and its limitations: Recombination models systematically underestimated out-of-frame TCR alpha sharing in monozygotic twins but agreed with sharing between unrelated individuals. Because the same donors could not be followed over many years, the conclusions depended on cross-sectional statistical analysis. Out-of-frame TCR alpha sequences shared between twins showed an excess of low generation-probability sequences compared with coincidental sharing between unrelated individuals. Invariant T cells such as MAIT and iNKT could partly confound zero-insertion analyses, although diverse VJ usage argued against such confounding for most clonotypes. Abundant cord blood beta clonotypes carried fewer insertions; young adult naive repertoires showed a weaker similar trend, while memory repertoires showed none. In beta out-of-frame sequences, excess twin sharing was weaker, because having fewer shared sequences lowered the signal-to-noise ratio.

In this sample, this clonotype turned up many times. There is no known antigen for this receptor. Qualities for individual bases were not recorded, and no much larger clone is one base off. Every donor was a healthy Caucasian. The twin cohort comprised three pairs of female monozygotic twins, all aged roughly 18 to 30 years. Peripheral blood mononuclear cells were used as the source from which RNA for TCR libraries was isolated. Receptors were amplified or captured by 5' RACE. Sequencing was carried out with an Illumina HiSeq 2000. A universal primer binding site was added through template switching, and the final cDNA carried a unique molecular identifier so that TCR cDNA molecules could be counted accurately. Specific primers in the conserved constant-segment region were used to synthesize first-strand cDNA for the TCR alpha and beta chains. Each cDNA library was double barcoded, with a SMART-Mk sample barcode plus Illumina barcodes, to control for contamination. Two successive PCR steps introduced TruSeq adapter sequences along with Illumina sample barcodes. The Illumina HiSeq platform was used with custom primers to sequence TCR alpha and beta cDNA libraries. In the paper's pipeline: MiGEC was used to process raw reads and extract unique molecular identifiers, and MiXCR was used to find CDR3 positions. Recombination models were inferred per individual with the repgenHMM and IGoR tools using an EM algorithm. The analysis of shared clonotypes was done with the tcR package in R, with sharing normalized by the product of cloneset sizes. To study raw recombination without the effects of thymic and clonal selection, out-of-frame nonproductive sequences were analyzed. The public reads were quality trimmed at Q25 with fastp and then assembled into clones with MiXCR by TCRdb, keeping productive beta chains. All rows with the same CDR3 protein become a single entry with the most common DNA and genes. TCRdb, rather than the study authors, made the V and J calls. For this sample the table gives hundreds of thousands of distinct CDR3 sequences, of which around 7.5% were detected only once. Approximately 1.5% of the sample comes from the top ten.

These same data were also listed under a study on yellow fever vaccine responses in identical twins. As the second study states: According to the authors, in identical twins the way T cells responded to vaccination appeared partly convergent and partly personalized. In identical twins, the study followed T cell clones that responded to the vaccine with precision.

The sequenced sample consisted of PBMCs. The sequence came from a young woman in good health. Rearrangement joined TRBV3-1 to TRBJ1-1; TRBD1 is possibly the D segment (5 matching bases). This receptor has the CDR3 CASSLGQENTEAFF. The DNA sequence is given as TGTGCCAGCAGCCTGGGGCAGGAGAACACTGAAGCTTTCTTT.